Included here is one T cell receptor beta chain sequence, with context. Its antigen is unidentified. The germline gives CDR1 LGHDT, CDR2 YNNKEL (reference sequence). V was shortened by 2 bases and J by 3 bases, with 13 bases between the two germline ends. This CDR3 contains 16 residues. The sample is drawn from a study of T cell responses to AZD1222 COVID-19 vaccine. Study-level results: Of the AZD1222 recipients, only 5 or 6 were seropositive at baseline. Per reports, nearly half of all spike-specific TCRs target regions that are unmutated in variants.

This table comes from immunoSEQ multiplex PCR, and its TCRdb copy is limited to in-frame clones, with some not included. The sample consists of roughly 180,000 clones, over 75% of them appearing once. This TCR derives from an adult in good health. The genes are TRBV3-1 (or the pseudogene TRBV3-2) and TRBJ2-2; D is undetermined. The sequencing used peripheral blood, collected on day 0 of AZD1222 vaccination. The CDR3 loop is CASSQSDQRYTGELFF. The CDR3 bases are TGTGCCAGCAGCCAATCTGACCAGCGTTACACCGGGGAGCTGTTTTTT.